These 9 T cell receptor beta chains were all obtained from the same sample, sequenced in a study of PD-1 blockade in classical Hodgkin lymphoma. Assay used: immunoSEQ multiplex PCR; TCRdb lists only in-frame clones, some missing. The sample has about 93,000 clones, approximately 78% seen once. The time point denotes: cycle 4 day 1 (C4D1), after less than 7 weeks of nivolumab. Relapse after autologous stem cell transplantation occurred in every patient, and brentuximab vedotin exposure varied. This specimen was peripheral blood mononuclear cells (PBMCs), taken before the fourth cycle of nivolumab. Receptor source: a human donor with classical Hodgkin lymphoma.

The chain links TRBV6-5 to TRBJ1-6; D unresolved. The CDR3 has 15 amino acids. Germline CDR1 MNHEY, CDR2 SVGAGI. V lost 5 bases, J lost 9 bases, and 17 bases lay in between. CDR3 sequence reads: CASSIRSGQVSPLHF. The DNA of the CDR3 is TGTGCCAGCAGTATCCGGTCCGGCCAGGTTTCACCCCTCCACTTT.

This sequence joins TRBV15 and TRBJ2-1, with 7 bases aligning to TRBD2. This CDR3 has 17 amino acids. Germline V gene data show CDR1 as LNHNV and CDR2 as YYDKDF (reference sequence). The junction had 9 bases not matched to a gene; V was cut back by 3 bases and J by 1 base. The CDR3, as DNA: TGTGCCACCAGCAGGCTCGGTCGACTAGCATCCTACAATGAGCAGTTCTTC. This encodes CATSRLGRLASYNEQFF.

The chain links TRBV28 to TRBJ2-7; D unclear. CDR1 is MDHEN, CDR2 SYDVKM, per germline. CDR3 size: 14 residues. Trimming stripped 2 bases from V and 3 bases from J, with 11 bases between. The CDR3 loop reads CASSLVGGIYEQYF. The DNA for the CDR3 is TGTGCCAGCAGTTTAGTCGGCGGCATCTACGAGCAGTACTTC.

The chain carries TRBV19 and TRBJ2-7, with 13 bases fitting TRBD2. The length of the CDR3 is 15 residues. J gave up 3 bases and V 7 bases, and 6 bases lay outside the gene matches. Germline values: CDR1 LNHDA, CDR2 SQIVND (reference sequence). The CDR3 sequence: CASTKLAGGIYEQYF. CDR3 bases: TGTGCCAGTACCAAACTAGCGGGGGGGATCTACGAGCAGTACTTC.

The gene calls are TRBV19 and TRBJ1-1; D is perhaps TRBD1 (5 bases). This CDR3 has 13 residues. Deletions cut 10 bases from V and 5 bases from J, with 17 bases between. Germline CDR1 LNHDA, CDR2 SQIVND (reference sequence). CDR3 coding DNA: TGTGCCACCAACCCGAGGGGAGTGACTGAAGCTTTCTTT. Translated, it gives CATNPRGVTEAFF.

The rearrangement uses TRBV5-8 and TRBJ1-3; the D gene is possibly TRBD1 (6 bases). The CDR3 consists of 16 residues. Germline CDR1 and CDR2: SGHTS and YDEGEE. The V gene lost 6 bases and the J gene lost 0 bases, with 16 bases spanning the gap. CDR3 DNA sequence: TGTGCCAGCACCCGAGGGGGACGTAACTCTGGAAACACCATATATTTT. This encodes CASTRGGRNSGNTIYF. Supplemented by reference TRBV5-8 and TRBJ1-3, the full variable domain reads EAGVTQSPTHLIKTRGQQATLRCSPISGHTSVYWYQQALGLGLQFLLWYDEGEERNRGNFPPRFSGRQFPNYSSELNVNALELEDSALYLCASTRGGRNSGNTIYFGEGSWLTVV.

This rearrangement joins TRBV19 to TRBJ1-3; tentatively, D is TRBD1 (5 bases). Germline V gene data show CDR1 as LNHDA and CDR2 as SQIVND (reference sequence). Trimming left V 8 bases short and J 0 bases short, with 11 bases between. The CDR3 contains 14 residues. The CDR3 nucleotides read TGTGCCAGTGCCAGGGCTCACTCTGGAAACACCATATATTTT. Protein product: CASARAHSGNTIYF.

The chain combines TRBV5-1 with TRBJ1-2, with 7 bases aligning to TRBD1. V gave up 1 base and J gave up 6 bases; unmatched junction bases: 6. The germline V gene encodes CDR1 SGHRS and CDR2 YFSETQ. The CDR3 has 14 amino acids. CDR3 region: CASSLYRGEDGYTF. CDR3 DNA sequence: TGCGCCAGCAGCTTGTACAGGGGAGAGGATGGCTACACCTTC.

V usage is TRBV7-2 and J usage is TRBJ2-5; D gene unclear. This CDR3 is built from 13 residues. V dropped 3 bases and J dropped 4 bases, with 9 bases sitting between them. Germline assignment: CDR1 SGHTA and CDR2 FQGNSA. Here the CDR3 DNA reads TGTGCCAGCAGCTTCCTAGGTCGAGAGACCCAGTACTTC. It encodes CASSFLGRETQYF.